These 32 T cell receptor beta chains share one sample of origin, sequenced in a study of blood T cell repertoires in COVID-19. TCRdb's table, derived via immunoSEQ multiplex PCR, lists solely in-frame clones and lacks some. This table has 340,000 or so clones, 80% to 90% appearing once. The sample was peripheral blood. The receptors come from a man aged 30 to 39 with active or convalescent COVID-19.

This chain joins TRBV4-1 and TRBJ2-3; D is unresolved. Germline CDR1 MGHRA, CDR2 YSYEKL. V was shortened by 0 bases and J by 4 bases, with 8 bases between the two germline ends. This CDR3 region has 14 residues. CDR3 loop: CASSQDMVADTQYF. CDR3 bases: TGCGCCAGCAGCCAAGATATGGTAGCAGATACGCAGTATTTT.

The CDR3 spells CASSFSFRGAQFYEQYF. Written as DNA, the CDR3 is TGTGCCAGCAGTTTCTCCTTTCGGGGAGCTCAATTCTACGAGCAGTACTTC. The chain joins TRBV27 to TRBJ2-7; D might be TRBD2 (5 bases). CDR1 MNHEY and CDR2 SMNVEV come from the germline V gene (reference sequence). V gave up 3 bases and J gave up 3 bases, with 21 bases separating them. The CDR3 extends over 17 amino acids.

The chain recombines TRBV19 with TRBJ1-6; TRBD1 matches 9 bases. The CDR3 consists of 15 residues. V lost 6 bases and J lost 8; bases outside the gene matches: 8. Germline lookup yields CDR1 LNHDA and CDR2 SQIVND (reference sequence). The CDR3 DNA sequence: TGTGCCAGTAGCCCTATGGGACAGGGATATTCACCCCTCCACTTT. Residues: CASSPMGQGYSPLHF.

V gene TRBV5-6 combines with J gene TRBJ2-1; 10 bases are a match to TRBD2. This CDR3 is built from 14 residues. Germline-derived CDR1 and CDR2 are SGHDT and YYEEEE. Trimming removed 2 bases from V and 9 bases from J; junction bases left unmatched: 5. The CDR3 reads CASSFGTSDGEQFF. DNA for the CDR3: TGTGCCAGCAGCTTTGGGACTAGCGATGGTGAGCAGTTCTTC.

The gene calls are TRBV27 and TRBJ1-4, with 9 bases identical to TRBD1. V trimming: 3 bases; J trimming: 4 bases; junction bases outside the gene matches: 12. CDR1 is MNHEY and CDR2 is SMNVEV in the germline V gene (reference sequence). The length of the CDR3 is 18 residues. The CDR3 DNA reads as TGTGCCAGCAGTTTCCTTACAGGGGGCACTTTCGATAATGAAAAACTGTTTTTT. This encodes CASSFLTGGTFDNEKLFF.

This sequence joins TRBV11-2 and TRBJ2-5, with 7 bases fitting TRBD1. Per the germline V gene, CDR1 is SGHAT and CDR2 is FQNNGV. The CDR3 sequence is 14 residues long. The trim removed 5 bases at V and 5 bases at J, leaving 8 bases unmatched. The CDR3 spells CASSQGQRRETQYF. Here the CDR3 DNA reads TGTGCCAGCAGCCAGGGACAGCGGAGGGAGACCCAGTACTTC.

This clone has just one count. The chain couples TRBV7-2 to TRBJ2-2, with a possible D match to TRBD1 (5 bases). CDR3 length: 16 residues. Per the germline V gene, CDR1 is SGHTA and CDR2 is FQGNSA. Trimming shortened V by 2 bases and J by 4 bases, and 14 bases separated the two germline ends. The CDR3 bases are TGTGCCAGCAGCTTAAATATAGGGGCCGGCACCGGGGAGCTGTTTTTT. This translates into CASSLNIGAGTGELFF.

This clone came up a few times. The chain uses TRBV2 and TRBJ2-2, with TRBD1 as a possible D gene (6 bases). Trimming took off 6 bases at V and 4 bases at J, with 15 bases between the two ends. CDR3 size: 15 residues. The germline V gene encodes CDR1 SNHLY and CDR2 FYNNEI. The DNA for the CDR3 is TGTGCCAGCAGCCCTACGACAGGACCCACCGGGGAGCTGTTTTTT. It encodes CASSPTTGPTGELFF.

CDR3 nucleotides: TGTGCCAGCACCTCCCCCATCGATACGCAGTATTTT. Translated: CASTSPIDTQYF. The chain links TRBV7-9 to TRBJ2-3; D unclear. The germline gives CDR1 SEHNR, CDR2 FQNEAQ (reference sequence). V was trimmed by 7 bases and J by 6 bases, leaving 11 bases between them. This CDR3 comprises 12 residues.

V and J are TRBV6-5 and TRBJ1-2; D is possibly TRBD1 (6 bases). The germline gives CDR1 MNHEY, CDR2 SVGAGI. V was shortened by 3 bases and J by 6 bases, with 11 bases between the two germline ends. This CDR3 has 13 amino acids. The DNA of the CDR3 is TGTGCCAGCAGTTATTTACAGGGAAATGGCTACACCTTC. Encoded protein: CASSYLQGNGYTF.

The V call is TRBV29-1, the J call TRBJ1-2; D gene uncertain. The CDR3 contains 12 residues. Trimming pared 8 bases from V and 6 bases from J, leaving 16 bases between. Germline V gene sequence: CDR1 SQVTM, CDR2 ANQGSEA. CDR3 sequence: CSPAVPPDGYTF. The CDR3 coding sequence is TGCAGCCCCGCGGTGCCCCCGGATGGCTACACCTTC.

J is TRBJ2-7 and V is TRBV7-2; D gene ambiguous. Trimming cost V 4 bases and J 2 bases, with 3 bases left between them. Per the germline V gene, CDR1 is SGHTA and CDR2 is FQGNSA. The CDR3 extends over 11 amino acids. Written as DNA, the CDR3 is TGTGCCAGCAGCTATACCTACGAGCAGTACTTC. This codes for CASSYTYEQYF. Full variable domain (missing parts from reference TRBV7-2 and TRBJ2-7): GAGVSQSPSNKVTEKGKDVELRCDPISGHTALYWYRQSLGQGLEFLIYFQGNSAPDKSGLPSDRFSAERTGGSVSTLTIQRTQQEDSAVYLCASSYTYEQYFGPGTRLTVT.

The gene calls are TRBV25-1 and TRBJ1-4; 7 bases align to TRBD1. Trimming at V came to 4 bases and at J to 5 bases, leaving 7 bases not matched to a gene. Germline V gives CDR1 MGHDK, CDR2 SYGVNS. The CDR3 covers 15 residues. CDR3 sequence reads: CASSASSQGNEKLFF. CDR3 in DNA: TGTGCCAGCAGTGCTTCCTCACAGGGGAATGAAAAACTGTTTTTT.

The chain carries TRBV29-1 and TRBJ2-5; D is possibly TRBD2 (5 bases). V was pared by 7 bases and J by 4 bases, with 16 bases between. Looked up from germline, CDR1 is SQVTM and CDR2 is ANQGSEA. This CDR3 region has 13 residues. The CDR3 is CSANRDLLETQYF. Written as DNA, the CDR3 is TGCAGCGCCAACCGGGATCTTTTAGAGACCCAGTACTTC.

V is TRBV19 and J is TRBJ1-4, with D unclear. The CDR3 covers 14 residues. Germline loops: CDR1 LNHDA, CDR2 SQIVND (reference sequence). The V and J ends lost 10 bases and 5 bases respectively, with 17 bases between them. Here the CDR3 DNA reads TGTGCCACCAAAGGGCGGGAGGCAAATGAAAAACTGTTTTTT. Its protein product is CATKGREANEKLFF.

The chain employs TRBV5-1 and TRBJ2-1; 11 bases are shared with TRBD1. Trimming took 0 bases from V and 6 from J; bases not matched to a gene: 2. CDR1 and CDR2 (germline): SGHRS, YFSETQ. The CDR3 is 15 residues long. The CDR3: CASSLGGTGGNEQFF. The CDR3 DNA is TGCGCCAGCAGCTTGGGAGGGACAGGGGGCAATGAGCAGTTCTTC. The complete variable domain, with remaining parts taken from reference TRBV5-1 and TRBJ2-1, reads KAGVTQTPRYLIKTRGQQVTLSCSPISGHRSVSWYQQTPGQGLQFLFEYFSETQRNKGNFPGRFSGRQFSNSRSEMNVSTLELGDSALYLCASSLGGTGGNEQFFGPGTRLTVL.

This clone has only one observation. The rearrangement joins TRBV6-5 to TRBJ2-7, with D possibly TRBD2 on 6 matching bases. From germline, CDR1 is MNHEY and CDR2 SVGAGI. The CDR3 is 11 residues long. With 8 bases removed from V and 7 bases from J, the gap between germline ends came to 12 bases. This CDR3 reads CASRVGGEQYF. The CDR3 bases are TGTGCCAGCCGGGTTGGAGGGGAGCAGTACTTC.

This clone appeared once. This chain joins TRBV4-2 and TRBJ2-1; the D gene is possibly TRBD1 (7 bases). There are 17 residues in the CDR3. Trimming took off 3 bases at V and 8 bases at J, with 23 bases between the two ends. From germline, CDR1 is LGHNA and CDR2 YNFKEQ. CDR3: CASSHRQGLDSRDEQFF. Here the CDR3 DNA reads TGTGCCAGCAGCCACAGACAGGGACTGGACAGCAGGGATGAGCAGTTCTTC.

CDR3 DNA: TGCGCCAGCAGCGCGCGGGGCTCGGGAAATGAGCAGTTCTTC. Its translation: CASSARGSGNEQFF. The genes are TRBV4-3 and TRBJ2-1, with a possible D match to TRBD2 (6 bases). The germline V and J ends were trimmed by 5 bases and 7 bases, with 15 bases remaining between them. This CDR3 region has 14 residues. The V gene's germline CDR1 is LGHNA and CDR2 YSLEER.

The chain links TRBV4-3 to TRBJ1-4; D is ambiguous. Per the germline V gene, CDR1 is LGHNA and CDR2 is YSLEER. Trimming took 1 base from V and 5 from J, leaving 8 bases between them. This CDR3 has 14 amino acids. The CDR3 DNA sequence: TGCGCCAGCAGCCAAGGCAGCGGCAATGAAAAACTGTTTTTT. It is translated as CASSQGSGNEKLFF.

The rearrangement joins TRBV6-4 to TRBJ2-1; D is possibly TRBD2 (5 bases). Germline V gives CDR1 MRHNA, CDR2 SNTAGT. The CDR3 is 13 amino acids. The germline V and J ends were trimmed by 4 bases and 5 bases, with 9 bases remaining between them. Written as DNA, the CDR3 is TGTGCCAGCAGTGGGCCCGGGAACAATGAGCAGTTCTTC. Translating it yields CASSGPGNNEQFF.

V usage is TRBV4-1 and J usage is TRBJ2-1; 9 nucleotides agree with TRBD2. V was clipped by 6 bases and J by 6 bases; unmatched bases: 18. CDR1 MGHRA and CDR2 YSYEKL come from the germline V gene. CDR3 length equals 18 residues. The CDR3 coding sequence is TGCGCCAGCAGTTCCAGAGGGGATAGCGGGAGTAGGCGCAATGAGCAGTTCTTC. This gives the protein CASSSRGDSGSRRNEQFF.

The chain recombines TRBV5-4 with TRBJ1-2; no clear D gene. The CDR3 spans 15 residues. Trimming took 4 bases from V and 3 from J, leaving 16 bases between them. Germline V gene data show CDR1 as SGHNT and CDR2 as YYREEE (reference sequence). In DNA form, the CDR3 reads TGTGCCAGCAGCCCGTTTTCAGGCGGGTACTATGGCTACACCTTC. It yields the protein CASSPFSGGYYGYTF.

The sample holds one count of this clone. The rearrangement joins TRBV19 to TRBJ2-7, with 9 bases fitting TRBD1. Germline V gene lookup returns CDR1 LNHDA and CDR2 SQIVND (reference sequence). This CDR3 has 13 amino acids. J was trimmed by 10 bases and V by 5 bases; bases with no gene match: 9. The CDR3 DNA reads TGTGCCAGTAGTGCTTCCCGGGACAGGGAACAGTACTTC. Amino acids: CASSASRDREQYF.

The chain couples TRBV4-1 to TRBJ2-1; 7 bases fit TRBD1. Looked up from germline, CDR1 is MGHRA and CDR2 is YSYEKL. J lost 4 bases, V lost 4 bases, and 4 bases had no gene match. The CDR3 has 14 amino acids. Here the CDR3 reads CASSRTGQYNEQFF. The DNA of the CDR3 is TGCGCCAGCAGCCGGACGGGACAGTACAATGAGCAGTTCTTC.

DNA of the CDR3: TGCGCCAGCAGTTCGGGACTAGCGGGGGAGACCCAGTACTTC. Protein sequence: CASSSGLAGETQYF. The V and J genes are TRBV5-1 and TRBJ2-5; 13 nucleotides align to TRBD2. The trim removed 5 bases at V and 5 bases at J, leaving 3 bases unmatched. This CDR3 region has 14 residues. Germline V CDR1 and CDR2: SGHRS, YFSETQ.

As for this clone: Other DNA sequences in this specimen translate into the identical CDR3. This chain uses TRBV30 with TRBJ2-3; TRBD2 aligns across 11 bases. The germline CDR1 and CDR2 sequences are GTSNPN and SVGIG (reference sequence). With 2 bases clipped from V and 5 bases from J, the junction kept 3 bases outside the gene matches. The CDR3 is made up of 14 amino acids. Here the CDR3 DNA reads TGTGCCTGGAGTAGGCTAGCGGGGGGAGATACGCAGTATTTT. The encoded protein is CAWSRLAGGDTQYF.

The gene calls are TRBV2 and TRBJ2-2, with 7 bases that match TRBD2. This CDR3 comprises 14 residues. With 7 bases clipped from V and 2 bases from J, the junction kept 4 bases outside the gene matches. Germline V lookup: CDR1 SNHLY, CDR2 FYNNEI. This chain's CDR3 is CASKRGRNTGELFF. CDR3 nucleotide sequence: TGTGCCAGCAAGCGGGGAAGAAACACCGGGGAGCTGTTTTTT.

The rearrangement joins TRBV7-2 to TRBJ2-2, with a possible D match to TRBD1 (6 bases). This CDR3 has 14 residues. V was shortened by 6 bases and J by 3 bases, with 11 bases between the two germline ends. Germline V CDR1 and CDR2: SGHTA, FQGNSA. The CDR3 loop reads CASRLQGHTGELFF. The CDR3 coding sequence is TGTGCCAGCAGGTTACAGGGTCACACCGGGGAGCTGTTTTTT.

There are many counts of this clone. V usage is TRBV5-5 and J usage is TRBJ1-6; 7 positions agree with TRBD1. This CDR3 has 14 residues. V trimming: 2 bases; J trimming: 8 bases; junction bases outside the gene matches: 4. The V gene's germline CDR1 is SGHKS and CDR2 YYEKEE (reference sequence). CDR3 sequence: CASSLQGRHSPLHF. The CDR3, as DNA: TGTGCCAGCAGCTTACAGGGGCGGCATTCACCCCTCCACTTT.

The chain couples TRBV5-6 to TRBJ1-2; D is ambiguous. CDR3 length: 11 amino acids. In germline, CDR1 is SGHDT, CDR2 YYEEEE. Deletions cut 5 bases from V and 8 bases from J, with 10 bases between. Written as DNA, the CDR3 is TGTGCCAGCAGTTGGGCCGGCGGCTACACCTTC. This translates into CASSWAGGYTF.

This chain joins TRBV7-2 and TRBJ2-3; D might be TRBD2 (5 bases). Trimming stripped 0 bases from V and 1 base from J, with 8 bases between. In germline, CDR1 is SGHTA, CDR2 FQGNSA. The CDR3 covers 15 residues. CDR3 region: CASSLAGSGTDTQYF. The CDR3 DNA sequence: TGTGCCAGCAGCTTAGCGGGGAGCGGCACAGATACGCAGTATTTT.